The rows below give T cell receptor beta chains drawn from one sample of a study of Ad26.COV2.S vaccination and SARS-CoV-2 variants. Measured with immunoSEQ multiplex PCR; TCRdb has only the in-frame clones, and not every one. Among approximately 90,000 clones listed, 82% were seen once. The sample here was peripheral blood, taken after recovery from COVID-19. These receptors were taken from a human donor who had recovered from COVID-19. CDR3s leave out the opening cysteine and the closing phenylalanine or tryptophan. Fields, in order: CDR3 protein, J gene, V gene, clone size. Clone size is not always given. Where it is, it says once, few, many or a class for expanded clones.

CDR3 protein: ASSLQGANTEAF
J gene: TRBJ1-1
V gene: TRBV27
clone size: NA

CDR3 protein: ASSLKGASGYGYT
J gene: TRBJ1-2
V gene: TRBV7-2
clone size: NA

CDR3 protein: SLGHQGRVGETQY
J gene: TRBJ2-5
V gene: TRBV29-1
clone size: NA

CDR3 protein: ASSLERDRQPQH
J gene: TRBJ1-5
V gene: TRBV5-6
clone size: NA

CDR3 protein: ASSPSLGTSPDTQY
J gene: TRBJ2-3
V gene: TRBV5-4
clone size: NA

CDR3 protein: ASSLGGRQNSPLH
J gene: TRBJ1-6
V gene: TRBV7-9
clone size: NA

CDR3 protein: ASSSQGSTEAF
J gene: TRBJ1-1
V gene: TRBV12-3/TRBV12-4
clone size: NA

CDR3 protein: ASSQSHFTRAKNIQY
J gene: TRBJ2-4
V gene: TRBV23-1
clone size: NA

CDR3 protein: ASGLVLKNTIY
J gene: TRBJ1-3
V gene: TRBV12-5
clone size: NA

CDR3 protein: SASVPGQGIGYEQY
J gene: TRBJ2-7
V gene: TRBV20-1
clone size: many

CDR3 protein: ASSELGGNQPQH
J gene: TRBJ1-5
V gene: TRBV6-1
clone size: NA

CDR3 protein: ASSQSRKGGPYNEQF
J gene: TRBJ2-1
V gene: TRBV23-1
clone size: NA

CDR3 protein: ASSWGTSGSEF
J gene: TRBJ2-1
V gene: TRBV5-5
clone size: few

CDR3 protein: ASSLAGEAF
J gene: TRBJ1-1
V gene: TRBV12-3/TRBV12-4
clone size: NA

CDR3 protein: ASSSTNTGGTEAF
J gene: TRBJ1-1
V gene: TRBV5-1
clone size: NA

CDR3 protein: ASSVKALNTEAF
J gene: TRBJ1-1
V gene: TRBV5-5
clone size: NA

CDR3 protein: ASSLQEPYGDTQY
J gene: TRBJ2-3
V gene: TRBV7-2
clone size: NA

CDR3 protein: ASSWDREAYNSPLH
J gene: TRBJ1-6
V gene: TRBV6-5
clone size: NA

CDR3 protein: AIAKTGGVHNQPQH
J gene: TRBJ1-5
V gene: TRBV15
clone size: NA

CDR3 protein: ASSPSRETQY
J gene: TRBJ2-5
V gene: TRBV18
clone size: NA

CDR3 protein: ASSLSGGTLYGYT
J gene: TRBJ1-2
V gene: TRBV7-2
clone size: NA

CDR3 protein: ATSNAGGLNEQF
J gene: TRBJ2-1
V gene: TRBV24-1
clone size: NA

CDR3 protein: ASSQGFQGQGYGYT
J gene: TRBJ1-2
V gene: TRBV4-3
clone size: NA

CDR3 protein: ASSTGTGGPSNQPQH
J gene: TRBJ1-5
V gene: TRBV5-5
clone size: NA

CDR3 protein: ASSFLSSSYNEQF
J gene: TRBJ2-1
V gene: TRBV28
clone size: NA

CDR3 protein: ASTTPGATYGYT
J gene: TRBJ1-2
V gene: TRBV7-2
clone size: NA

CDR3 protein: ASSPQVRAMYQETQY
J gene: TRBJ2-5
V gene: TRBV7-2
clone size: NA

CDR3 protein: ASSRQGHYGYT
J gene: TRBJ1-2
V gene: TRBV7-9
clone size: NA

CDR3 protein: ASGFRGVGGEQY
J gene: TRBJ2-7
V gene: TRBV12-5
clone size: once

CDR3 protein: ASIGRGDTGELF
J gene: TRBJ2-2
V gene: TRBV7-8
clone size: few

CDR3 protein: ASSLQYGYGEKLF
J gene: TRBJ1-4
V gene: TRBV28
clone size: NA

CDR3 protein: ATDDRGYGYT
J gene: TRBJ1-2
V gene: TRBV19
clone size: NA

CDR3 protein: ASSLYRAGGNTIY
J gene: TRBJ1-3
V gene: TRBV28
clone size: NA

CDR3 protein: ASSHAGQTYEQY
J gene: TRBJ2-7
V gene: TRBV19
clone size: NA